A single sample gave rise to the 22 T cell receptor beta chains below, sequenced in a study of cytomegalovirus exposure and HLA in healthy donors (TCRdb year 2017). Library preparation was by the immunoSEQ multiplex PCR assay. For the multiplex PCR, a mixture combining 60 forward primers for TCR Vbeta segments and 13 reverse primers for TCR Jbeta segments was used. TCRdb limited this immuneACCESS table to in-frame rearrangements with V and J called. A share of clones is missing; checked studies link under half to unresolved V genes, and the rest is unexplained. The sample table lists fewer than 200,000 clones, around 79% of them with a count of one. Together, the top ten hold around 0.74% of the sample. Sample: PBMCs. These receptors all stem from a woman between 40 and 55 years old in good health and CMV-seronegative.

This chain connects TRBV11-3 to TRBJ1-1; TRBD1 agrees at 10 bases. The CDR3 runs 16 residues. V lost 8 bases and J lost 3; bases outside the gene matches: 12. Per germline, CDR1 SGHNT and CDR2 YENEEA. DNA of the CDR3: TGTGCCAGCTATTCCAGGGACAGGGGTGTAGACACTGAAGCTTTCTTT. Translating it yields CASYSRDRGVDTEAFF.

This clone has a single count. This chain joins TRBV30 and TRBJ1-2; possible D gene TRBD1, 6 bases. The CDR3 length is 15 residues. Between the trimmed V and J ends, which lost 1 base and 2 bases, there was a span of 14 bases. Per the germline V gene, CDR1 is GTSNPN and CDR2 is SVGIG (reference sequence). The CDR3 DNA reads TGTGCCTGGAGTGCCCCCGGGGGGCGAAACTATGGCTACACCTTC. Its translation: CAWSAPGGRNYGYTF.

The J gene is TRBJ2-1, the V gene TRBV25-1; D possibly corresponds to TRBD2 (6 bases). In germline, CDR1 is MGHDK, CDR2 SYGVNS. The CDR3 is made up of 12 amino acids. The V and J ends lost 0 bases and 13 bases respectively, with 10 bases between them. The CDR3 region is CASSEYWEVQFF. Written as DNA, the CDR3 is TGTGCCAGCAGTGAATATTGGGAGGTTCAGTTCTTC.

The chain couples TRBV9 to TRBJ2-3, with 8 bases lining up with TRBD1. The CDR3 sequence is 15 residues long. The ends lost 0 bases at V and 3 bases at J; junction bases unmatched: 3. Germline loops: CDR1 SGDLS, CDR2 YYNGEE. CDR3 residues: CASSVGQGWTDTQYF. The CDR3 DNA reads TGTGCCAGCAGCGTAGGACAGGGGTGGACAGATACGCAGTATTTT. Together with reference TRBV9 and TRBJ2-3, the CDR3 gives the full variable domain: DSGVTQTPKHLITATGQRVTLRCSPRSGDLSVYWYQQSLDQGLQFLIQYYNGEERAKGNILERFSAQQFPDLHSELNLSSLELGDSALYFCASSVGQGWTDTQYFGPGTRLTVL.

The chain joins TRBV5-4 to TRBJ2-6; maybe TRBD1 (5 bases). V dropped 4 bases and J dropped 1 base, with 12 bases sitting between them. The CDR3 consists of 16 residues. The germline V gene encodes CDR1 SGHNT and CDR2 YYREEE (reference sequence). The CDR3 region is CASSHTAGSGANVLTF. CDR3 nucleotides: TGTGCCAGCAGCCACACCGCAGGGTCTGGGGCCAACGTCCTGACTTTC.

This sequence joins TRBV6-1 and TRBJ1-2, with 8 bases that match TRBD1. CDR3 length equals 14 residues. Germline trimming cut 1 base from V and 2 bases from J; bases unmatched to any gene: 0. The germline gives CDR1 MNHNS, CDR2 SASEGT. CDR3 region: CASSEGTGNYGYTF. The CDR3 bases are TGTGCCAGCAGTGAAGGGACAGGGAACTATGGCTACACCTTC.

This clone has more than one count but fewer than ten. This rearrangement joins TRBV5-1 to TRBJ1-5; no reliable D call. V was clipped by 0 bases and J by 8 bases, with 9 bases between them. The germline CDR1 and CDR2 sequences are SGHRS and YFSETQ. The CDR3 extends over 13 amino acids. The CDR3 sequence: CASSLGADKPQHF. The CDR3 bases are TGCGCCAGCAGCTTGGGTGCAGATAAGCCCCAGCATTTT.

The V gene is TRBV30, the J gene TRBJ2-7; 8 nucleotides match TRBD2. V trimming: 3 bases; J trimming: 2 bases; junction bases outside the gene matches: 6. The germline CDR1 and CDR2 sequences are GTSNPN and SVGIG (reference sequence). This CDR3 is 14 amino acids long. CDR3: CAWRSRGAPYEQYF. DNA for the CDR3: TGTGCCTGGAGATCGCGGGGGGCCCCCTACGAGCAGTACTTC.

The genes are TRBV27 and TRBJ1-5; D remains ambiguous. Germline-derived CDR1 and CDR2 are MNHEY and SMNVEV (reference sequence). V was shortened by 3 bases and J by 12 bases, with 15 bases between the two germline ends. The CDR3 contains 13 residues. The CDR3 sequence is CASSLSGGLIQHF. The CDR3 DNA follows: TGTGCCAGCAGTTTGTCAGGAGGGCTTATCCAGCATTTT.

The rearrangement uses TRBV28 and TRBJ2-3; 8 nucleotides align to TRBD1. V gave up 8 bases and J gave up 0 bases; unmatched junction bases: 7. The CDR3 has 15 residues. CDR1 is MDHEN and CDR2 is SYDVKM in the germline V gene. In DNA form, the CDR3 reads TGTGCCAGCCGTCCAGGGGGCCCCAGCACAGATACGCAGTATTTT. Residues: CASRPGGPSTDTQYF.

This clone showed up just a few times. The genes are TRBV5-6 and TRBJ1-6; D possibly corresponds to TRBD1 (6 bases). The V gene's germline CDR1 is SGHDT and CDR2 YYEEEE. The CDR3 spans 14 residues. V was cut by 0 bases and J by 5 bases, with 6 bases left in between. CDR3 protein: CASSLGTDNSPLHF. In nucleotides, the CDR3 is TGTGCCAGCAGCTTGGGGACAGATAATTCACCCCTCCACTTT.

This clone was observed a few times. This chain connects TRBV7-9 to TRBJ2-7, with 7 bases matching TRBD2. V trimming: 6 bases; J trimming: 7 bases; junction bases outside the gene matches: 9. The CDR3 length is 13 residues. Germline V lookup: CDR1 SEHNR, CDR2 FQNEAQ (reference sequence). The CDR3 protein is CASSSWEGGEQYF. The DNA of the CDR3 is TGTGCCAGCAGTTCATGGGAGGGCGGAGAGCAGTACTTC.

This chain connects TRBV25-1 to TRBJ2-7; 12 positions match TRBD2. Trimming cost V 6 bases and J 7 bases; bases outside gene matches: 7. The CDR3 consists of 14 residues. Germline lookup yields CDR1 MGHDK and CDR2 SYGVNS. Here the CDR3 reads CASSALAGGLEQYF. The DNA of the CDR3 is TGTGCCAGCAGCGCCCTAGCGGGAGGGCTGGAGCAGTACTTC.

The gene calls are TRBV28 and TRBJ2-7; 8 positions agree with TRBD1. The CDR3 totals 13 residues. Per germline, CDR1 MDHEN and CDR2 SYDVKM. Unmatched junction bases numbered 5, after V lost 7 bases and J lost 3 bases. The CDR3 spells CASIEGTGYEQYF. The DNA of the CDR3 is TGTGCCAGCATTGAGGGGACAGGCTACGAGCAGTACTTC.

This clone was observed a single time. The rearrangement links TRBV7-2 to TRBJ1-2; 10 bases map to TRBD1. V was pared by 2 bases and J by 7 bases, with 4 bases of the junction left unmatched. From germline, CDR1 is SGHTA and CDR2 FQGNSA. CDR3 length: 14 residues. The CDR3 sequence is CASSLNRDRGGYTF. The CDR3 bases are TGTGCCAGCAGCTTAAATCGGGACAGGGGTGGCTACACCTTC. Full variable domain (outside the CDR3, taken from reference TRBV7-2 and TRBJ1-2): GAGVSQSPSNKVTEKGKDVELRCDPISGHTALYWYRQSLGQGLEFLIYFQGNSAPDKSGLPSDRFSAERTGGSVSTLTIQRTQQEDSAVYLCASSLNRDRGGYTFGSGTRLTVV.

V is TRBV6-6 and J is TRBJ1-2, with TRBD1 identical over 9 bases. CDR1 MNHNY and CDR2 SVGAGI come from the germline V gene (reference sequence). Unmatched junction bases numbered 11, after V lost 6 bases and J lost 3 bases. The CDR3 spans 16 residues. In DNA, the CDR3 is TGTGCCAGCAGACACCCTTTGGACAGGGGTTACTATGGCTACACCTTC. This encodes CASRHPLDRGYYGYTF.

The chain joins TRBV28 to TRBJ2-7, with TRBD2 identical over 14 bases. Germline CDR1 is MDHEN and CDR2 is SYDVKM. The trim removed 6 bases at V and 2 bases at J, leaving 3 bases unmatched. The length of the CDR3 is 15 residues. The CDR3 region has the DNA TGTGCCAGCAGAGGGACTAGCGGGAGCCCCTACGAGCAGTACTTC. Amino acids: CASRGTSGSPYEQYF.

This chain connects TRBV19 to TRBJ2-1; 8 positions agree with TRBD1. Germline V gene lookup returns CDR1 LNHDA and CDR2 SQIVND (reference sequence). The CDR3 covers 16 residues. J gave up 4 bases and V 8 bases, and 13 bases lay outside the gene matches. Written as DNA, the CDR3 is TGTGCCAGTGGACACCCCGGGCGGACAGGGTACAATGAGCAGTTCTTC. As protein: CASGHPGRTGYNEQFF.

This clone occurred a few times. V usage is TRBV19 and J usage is TRBJ2-7, with 9 bases aligning to TRBD1. V lost 7 bases, J lost 2 bases, and 6 bases stayed unmatched. The CDR3 covers 14 residues. In germline, CDR1 is LNHDA, CDR2 SQIVND (reference sequence). The CDR3 region is CASNSGQGTYEQYF. The CDR3 DNA reads as TGTGCCAGTAACTCGGGACAGGGAACCTACGAGCAGTACTTC.

This clone appeared a single time. The rearrangement joins TRBV5-1 to TRBJ2-1; 8 nucleotides line up with TRBD1. CDR3 length equals 21 residues. From germline, CDR1 is SGHRS and CDR2 YFSETQ. With 5 bases clipped from V and 1 base from J, the junction kept 23 bases outside the gene matches. The CDR3 DNA is TGCGCCAGCAGACAGCTCCTCGGAGGGGTGAACAGGGGGACTTCCTACAATGAGCAGTTCTTC. The encoded protein is CASRQLLGGVNRGTSYNEQFF.

This chain links TRBV6-6 with TRBJ1-5; TRBD1 might be the D (5 bases). The CDR3 runs 14 residues. Trimming shortened V by 5 bases and J by 0 bases, and 8 bases separated the two germline ends. Per the germline V gene, CDR1 is MNHNY and CDR2 is SVGAGI (reference sequence). In DNA, the CDR3 is TGTGCCAGCAGTGTACAGGATAGCAATCAGCCCCAGCATTTT. This translates into CASSVQDSNQPQHF.

The rearrangement uses TRBV4-3 and TRBJ2-5; 7 bases are a match to TRBD2. The end of the DNA aligns better with TRBJ2-7, so the J call may be wrong. CDR3 length: 15 amino acids. Germline V gives CDR1 LGHNA, CDR2 YSLEER. As DNA, the CDR3 is TGCGCCAGCAGCCAGGATAGCGGGTCCTCCTACGAGCAGTACTTC. Protein sequence: CASSQDSGSSYEQYF.